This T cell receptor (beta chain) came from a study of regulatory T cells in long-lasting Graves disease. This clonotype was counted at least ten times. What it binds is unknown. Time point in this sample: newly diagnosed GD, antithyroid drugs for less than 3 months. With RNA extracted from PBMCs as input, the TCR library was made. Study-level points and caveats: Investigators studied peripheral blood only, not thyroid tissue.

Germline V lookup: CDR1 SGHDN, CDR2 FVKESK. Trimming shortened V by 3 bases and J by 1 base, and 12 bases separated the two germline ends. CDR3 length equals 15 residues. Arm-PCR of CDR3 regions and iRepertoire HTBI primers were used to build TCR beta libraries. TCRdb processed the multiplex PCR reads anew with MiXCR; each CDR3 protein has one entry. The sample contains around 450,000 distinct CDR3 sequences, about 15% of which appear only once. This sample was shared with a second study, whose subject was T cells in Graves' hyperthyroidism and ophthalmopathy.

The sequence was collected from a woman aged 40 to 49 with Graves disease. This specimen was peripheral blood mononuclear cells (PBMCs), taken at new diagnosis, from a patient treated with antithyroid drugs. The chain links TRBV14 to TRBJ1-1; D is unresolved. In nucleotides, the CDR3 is TGTGCCAGCAGCCATTCTGGGCCGAGGAACACTGAAGCTTTCTTT. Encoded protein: CASSHSGPRNTEAFF.